These T cell receptor beta chains were read from a single sample in a study of blood T cell repertoires in COVID-19. Sequencing used immunoSEQ multiplex PCR; TCRdb keeps in-frame clones, though not all of them. This sample carries approximately 110,000 clones, less than 90% of them seen once, and the ten largest clones take about 3.9%. Input material: peripheral blood. These receptors came from a man aged 45-65 years with acute or convalescent COVID-19. Each CDR3 is given with its conserved first and last residue. D genes are given only for firm matches. Clone size is stated in some rows and not others, as once, few, many or a class when expanded.

clone_size	d_call	v_call	j_call	cdr3_length	cdr3_aa	cdr3_nt
few	NA	TRBV2	TRBJ1-2	14	CASSEAAVGYGYTF	TGTGCCAGCAGTGAAGCGGCGGTCGGCTATGGCTACACCTTC
NA	NA	TRBV4-1	TRBJ2-7	14	CASSPRGESYEQYF	TGCGCCAGCAGCCCCAGGGGGGAGTCTTACGAGCAGTACTTC
NA	NA	TRBV21-1	TRBJ2-5	15	CASSSPIGGAETQYF	TGTGCCAGCAGCTCGCCGATAGGGGGCGCAGAGACCCAGTACTTC
NA	NA	TRBV27	TRBJ1-6	13	CASSLSRNSPLHF	TGTGCCAGCAGTTTATCGCGGAATTCACCCCTCCACTTT
NA	TRBD1	TRBV11-2	TRBJ2-2	16	CASSPPGQGAAGELFF	TGTGCCAGCAGCCCACCGGGACAGGGGGCCGCCGGGGAGCTGTTTTTT
once	NA	TRBV30	TRBJ2-2	14	CAWSESGWAGELFF	TGTGCCTGGAGTGAATCCGGGTGGGCCGGGGAGCTGTTTTTT
NA	TRBD1	TRBV5-4	TRBJ1-1	15	CASSSVTGGHTEAFF	TGTGCCAGCAGCTCGGTGACAGGGGGCCACACTGAAGCTTTCTTT
NA	NA	TRBV24-1	TRBJ2-1	15	CATSPVSGNYNEQFF	TGTGCCACCTCTCCCGTTAGCGGCAACTACAATGAGCAGTTCTTC
NA	NA	TRBV19	TRBJ1-1	14	CASSIAGSNTEAFF	TGTGCCAGTAGTATAGCGGGTTCGAACACTGAAGCTTTCTTT
NA	NA	TRBV6-5	TRBJ1-6	14	CASSYGDNAFPLHF	TGTGCCAGCAGTTACGGGGACAACGCTTTTCCCCTCCACTTT
NA	NA	TRBV18	TRBJ1-5	14	CASSPTGSTQPQHF	TGTGCCAGCTCACCAACAGGGTCTACTCAGCCCCAGCATTTT
once	NA	TRBV5-1	TRBJ2-5	15	CASSLGWTTQETQYF	TGCGCCAGCAGCTTGGGGTGGACAACTCAAGAGACCCAGTACTTC
NA	NA	TRBV5-1	TRBJ2-3	13	CASSLEASGTQYF	TGCGCCAGCAGCTTGGAAGCGTCTGGGACGCAGTATTTT
NA	NA	TRBV7-9	TRBJ2-1	11	CASSSELVQFF	TGTGCCAGCAGCTCCGAGTTAGTTCAGTTCTTC
once	NA	TRBV6-2/TRBV6-3	TRBJ1-5	18	CASSLPGTIPYSNQPQHF	TGTGCCAGCAGCCTGCCCGGGACAATCCCTTATAGCAATCAGCCCCAGCATTTT
NA	TRBD2	TRBV27	TRBJ2-7	14	CASSGTSGSYEQYF	TGTGCCAGCAGTGGGACTAGCGGGAGTTACGAGCAGTACTTC
NA	TRBD2	TRBV2	TRBJ2-1	15	CASSGDSGGYNEQFF	TGTGCCAGCAGCGGAGATAGCGGGGGATACAATGAGCAGTTCTTC
NA	TRBD1	TRBV30	TRBJ2-3	15	CAWSLTGVSTDTQYF	TGTGCCTGGAGTTTAACAGGGGTTAGCACAGATACGCAGTATTTT
NA	TRBD1	TRBV4-1	TRBJ1-3	18	CASSQDRSATGAGNTIYF	TGCGCCAGCAGCCAAGATCGAAGTGCGACAGGGGCTGGAAACACCATATATTTT
NA	TRBD1	TRBV2	TRBJ2-3	15	CASGGQGLFTDTQYF	TGTGCCAGCGGGGGACAGGGACTATTCACAGATACGCAGTATTTT
NA	NA	TRBV13	TRBJ2-1	15	CASSFRELRYNEQFF	TGTGCCAGCAGCTTCCGGGAGCTGAGATACAATGAGCAGTTCTTC
NA	NA	TRBV19	TRBJ1-4	13	CASRSQPGVELFF	TGTGCCAGTAGATCACAGCCCGGGGTGGAACTGTTTTTT
NA	NA	TRBV5-8	TRBJ1-3	12	CASSPQGPLIYF	TGTGCCAGCTCCCCTCAGGGCCCCCTGATATATTTT
NA	TRBD1	TRBV7-9	TRBJ1-4	14	CASSLSGGDEKLFF	TGTGCCAGCAGCTTGTCAGGGGGTGACGAAAAACTGTTTTTT
once	TRBD1	TRBV19	TRBJ2-7	13	CASSKDRGFEQYF	TGTGCCAGTAGTAAGGACAGGGGATTCGAGCAGTACTTC
NA	TRBD2	TRBV5-8	TRBJ2-7	17	CASSFTSGGAVSYEQYF	TGTGCCAGCAGCTTTACTAGCGGGGGGGCCGTGTCCTACGAGCAGTACTTC
once	TRBD2	TRBV11-3	TRBJ2-3	15	CASSVTSGRADTQYF	TGTGCCAGCAGCGTAACTAGCGGGAGGGCAGATACGCAGTATTTT
NA	TRBD1	TRBV4-1	TRBJ2-1	15	CASSQVQDRANEQFF	TGCGCCAGCAGCCAAGTCCAGGACAGGGCGAATGAGCAGTTCTTC
few	TRBD1	TRBV7-2	TRBJ2-5	15	CASSLTRDSPETQYF	TGTGCCAGCAGCTTAACCCGGGACAGTCCAGAGACCCAGTACTTC